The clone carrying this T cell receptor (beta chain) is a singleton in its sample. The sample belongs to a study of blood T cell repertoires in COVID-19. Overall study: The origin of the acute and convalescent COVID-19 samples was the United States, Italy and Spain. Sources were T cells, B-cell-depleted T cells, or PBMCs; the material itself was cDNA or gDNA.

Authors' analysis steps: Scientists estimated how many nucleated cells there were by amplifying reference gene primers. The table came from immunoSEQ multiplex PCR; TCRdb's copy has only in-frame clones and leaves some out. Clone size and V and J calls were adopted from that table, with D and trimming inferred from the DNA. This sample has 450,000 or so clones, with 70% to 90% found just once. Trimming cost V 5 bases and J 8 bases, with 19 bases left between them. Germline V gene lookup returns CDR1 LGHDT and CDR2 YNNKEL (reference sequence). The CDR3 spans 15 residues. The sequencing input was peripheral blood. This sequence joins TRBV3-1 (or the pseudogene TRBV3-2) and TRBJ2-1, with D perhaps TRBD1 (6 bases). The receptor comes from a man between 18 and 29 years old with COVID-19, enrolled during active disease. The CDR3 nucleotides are TGTGCCAGCAGCACTCCAGGGGAAACGAGGGATGAGCAGTTCTTC. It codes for CASSTPGETRDEQFF.